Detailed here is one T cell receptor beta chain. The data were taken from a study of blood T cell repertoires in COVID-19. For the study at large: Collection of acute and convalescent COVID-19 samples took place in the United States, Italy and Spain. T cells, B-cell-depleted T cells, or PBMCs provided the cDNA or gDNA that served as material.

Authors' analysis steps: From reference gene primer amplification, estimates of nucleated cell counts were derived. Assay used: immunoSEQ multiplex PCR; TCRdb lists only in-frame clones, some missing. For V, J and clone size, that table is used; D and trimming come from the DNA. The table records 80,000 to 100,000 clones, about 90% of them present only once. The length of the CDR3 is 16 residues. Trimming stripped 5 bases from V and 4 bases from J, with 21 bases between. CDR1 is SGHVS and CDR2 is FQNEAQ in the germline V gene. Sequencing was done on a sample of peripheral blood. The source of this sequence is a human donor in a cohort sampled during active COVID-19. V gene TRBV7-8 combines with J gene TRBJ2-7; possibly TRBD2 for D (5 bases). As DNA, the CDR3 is TGTGCCAGCAGCCGCCCTTATGGGGAGAACCCTTACGAGCAGTACTTC. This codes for CASSRPYGENPYEQYF. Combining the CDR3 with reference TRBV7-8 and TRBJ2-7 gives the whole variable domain GAGVSQSPRYKVAKRGQDVALRCDPISGHVSLFWYQQALGQGPEFLTYFQNEAQLDKSGLPSDRFFAERPEGSVSTLKIQRTQQEDSAVYLCASSRPYGENPYEQYFGPGTRLTVT.